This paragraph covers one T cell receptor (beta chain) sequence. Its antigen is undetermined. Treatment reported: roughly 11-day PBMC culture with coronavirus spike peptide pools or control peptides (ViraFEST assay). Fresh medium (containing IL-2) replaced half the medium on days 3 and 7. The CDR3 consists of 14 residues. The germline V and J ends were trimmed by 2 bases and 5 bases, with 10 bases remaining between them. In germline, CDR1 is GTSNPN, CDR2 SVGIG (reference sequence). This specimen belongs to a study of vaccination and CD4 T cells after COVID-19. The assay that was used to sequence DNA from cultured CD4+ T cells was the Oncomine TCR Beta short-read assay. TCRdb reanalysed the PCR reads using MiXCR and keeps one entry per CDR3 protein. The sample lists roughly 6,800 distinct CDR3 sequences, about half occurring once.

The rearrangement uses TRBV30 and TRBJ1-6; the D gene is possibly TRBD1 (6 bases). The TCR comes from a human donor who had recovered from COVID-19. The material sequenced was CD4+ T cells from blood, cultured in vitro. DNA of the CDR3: TGTGCCTGGAGTAGGGGACAAGATAATTCACCCCTCCACTTT. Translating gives CAWSRGQDNSPLHF.